Described below is a single T cell receptor beta chain sequence and its context. Antigen: not known. The data were obtained in a study of Graves' ophthalmopathy and Graves' hyperthyroidism. J was trimmed by 4 bases and V by 2 bases; bases with no gene match: 6. CDR3 size: 14 residues. Per germline, CDR1 DFQATT and CDR2 SNEGSKA (reference sequence). Enrolled hyperthyroidism patients had a new diagnosis, a duration under 2 months, and an age of 18 to 65. Among the exclusions were patients with other autoimmune diseases, uncontrolled infections, pregnancy or lactation. RNA served as the template for amplifying TCR beta CDR3 regions. Following a first-round RT-PCR that used HTBI primers, a second-round multiplex PCR was carried out. MiXCR, run by TCRdb on the multiplex PCR reads, gives a single entry per CDR3 protein. The sample has roughly 600,000 distinct CDR3 sequences, under 40% seen once. Study-level results: Ophthalmopathy and stable hyperthyroidism were discriminated by a 13-signature model, with 87.88% sensitivity and about 84% specificity.

The sample taken for sequencing was peripheral blood or thyroid tissue (not recorded which). The rearrangement uses TRBV20-1 and TRBJ2-3; 7 positions match TRBD2. The sequence was collected from an adult man with Graves' hyperthyroidism. The CDR3 is CSARLASGADTQYF. The CDR3 DNA sequence: TGCAGTGCTAGATTGGCTAGCGGCGCAGATACGCAGTATTTT.